This T cell receptor beta chain was sequenced for a study of CD8+ T cells in alopecia areata. Findings and caveats of the study: Sequencing of scalp samples also captures resident alphabeta T cells of normal skin. Higher clonality was seen in lesional scalp than in normal scalp, especially in alopecia totalis/universalis.

Investigators isolated RNA and reverse transcribed it into cDNA to act as the sequencing template. Measured with immunoSEQ multiplex PCR; TCRdb has only the in-frame clones, and not every one. The sample includes 200,000 to 250,000 clones, 67% of them seen just once. This clone has at least ten counts. Its specificity is not known. Collection of lesional scalp punch biopsies and peripheral blood was performed in alopecia areata patients. The material sequenced was CD4+ T cells sorted from blood, taken at week 0. This TCR was sampled from a human donor with alopecia areata.

DNA for the CDR3: TGTGCCAGCAGCGTAGGAGGGGAGAGGTCCCTCCACTTT. Its translation is CASSVGGERSLHF. The chain employs TRBV9 and TRBJ1-6; possibly TRBD1 for D (5 bases). Germline loops: CDR1 SGDLS, CDR2 YYNGEE. The V and J ends lost 0 bases and 14 bases respectively, with 12 bases between them. The CDR3 runs to 13 residues.